Presented here are 9 T cell receptor beta chains from one specimen sequenced in a study of shared clonotypes between healthy human individuals. Method: immunoSEQ multiplex PCR; TCRdb's copy keeps in-frame clones and lacks some. The table has about 2.4 million clones, about 92% seen once. The sequencing input was naive CD4+ T cells sorted from blood. Subset in this sample: CD45RA+ positively selected. The receptors were gathered from a man younger than 30 in good health.

J is TRBJ2-7 and V is TRBV5-1; D unresolved. Per the germline V gene, CDR1 is SGHRS and CDR2 is YFSETQ. Trimming took 4 bases from V and 0 from J, leaving 11 bases between them. The CDR3 extends over 14 amino acids. The CDR3 bases are TGCGCCAGCAGCATTGGACCGGCCTCCTACGAGCAGTACTTC. This sequence encodes CASSIGPASYEQYF.

V is TRBV5-1 and J is TRBJ1-1, with D perhaps matching TRBD1 (5 bases). The CDR3 sequence is 16 residues long. Germline values: CDR1 SGHRS, CDR2 YFSETQ. The V and J ends lost 4 bases and 0 bases respectively, with 16 bases between them. In nucleotides, the CDR3 is TGCGCCAGCAGCCCCAGCTTCGACAGATTGAACACTGAAGCTTTCTTT. Protein: CASSPSFDRLNTEAFF.

On this clone: The junction shows a germline mismatch at one end, possibly a read error. The rearrangement joins TRBV7-7 to TRBJ1-1, with D tentatively TRBD1 (5 bases). Per the germline V gene, CDR1 is SSHAT and CDR2 is FNYEAQ (reference sequence). This CDR3 has 14 residues. CDR3 sequence reads: CASSQDIKNTEAFF. The CDR3 DNA sequence: TGTGCTAGCAGCCAGGACATTAAGAACACTGAAGCTTTCTTT.

The rearrangement uses TRBV5-4 and TRBJ2-7; 14 nucleotides match TRBD2. V gave up 4 bases and J gave up 5 bases; unmatched junction bases: 5. This CDR3 is 15 amino acids long. Germline CDR1 SGHNT, CDR2 YYREEE (reference sequence). DNA of the CDR3: TGTGCCAGCAGCAATGGACTAGCGGGGGGTAACGAGCAGTACTTC. This translates into CASSNGLAGGNEQYF.

Regarding this clone: One junction end disagrees with the germline gene, perhaps due to a read error. V usage is TRBV6-4 and J usage is TRBJ2-7; D may be TRBD1 or TRBD2 (6 bases each). There are 14 residues in the CDR3. The germline gives CDR1 MRHNA, CDR2 SNTAGT. Written as DNA, the CDR3 is TGTGCCAGCAGTTACTCCTGGGGGGCCGACGAGCAGTACTTC. Amino acids: CASSYSWGADEQYF.

The genes are TRBV7-2 and TRBJ2-7, with a weak D call TRBD1 (6 bases). CDR1 and CDR2 (germline): SGHTA, FQGNSA. The V and J ends lost 5 bases and 7 bases respectively, with 18 bases between them. This CDR3 has 14 amino acids. CDR3 sequence (DNA): TGTGCCAGCAGCGTGGAACAGGGCGCACGGGAGCAGTACTTC. It codes for CASSVEQGAREQYF.

The rearrangement links TRBV2 to TRBJ1-1; D unresolved. V lost 3 bases, J lost 0 bases, and 8 bases lay in between. Germline V CDR1 and CDR2: SNHLY, FYNNEI. The CDR3 has 14 residues. In DNA form, the CDR3 reads TGTGCCAGCAGTGATAAATTTATGAACACTGAAGCTTTCTTT. It encodes CASSDKFMNTEAFF. Complete variable domain (other parts from reference TRBV2 and TRBJ1-1): EPEVTQTPSHQVTQMGQEVILRCVPISNHLYFYWYRQILGQKVEFLVSFYNNEISEKSEIFDDQFSVERPDGSNFTLKIRSTKLEDSAMYFCASSDKFMNTEAFFGQGTRLTVV.

V usage is TRBV4-1 and J usage is TRBJ2-2, with D possibly matching TRBD2 (5 bases). The V end was cut by 4 bases, the J end by 2 bases, with 14 bases between. The V gene's germline CDR1 is MGHRA and CDR2 YSYEKL. The CDR3 spans 16 residues. The DNA of the CDR3 is TGCGCCAGCAGCCCGCGGGCCAGACAAAACACCGGGGAGCTGTTTTTT. Protein: CASSPRARQNTGELFF.

This chain uses TRBV19 with TRBJ2-2, with TRBD1 identical over 7 bases. The CDR3 totals 14 residues. Germline lookup yields CDR1 LNHDA and CDR2 SQIVND (reference sequence). The J segment lost 2 bases and the V segment lost 7 bases, leaving 4 bases of the junction unmatched. The CDR3 loop reads CASTTGVNTGELFF. The CDR3 bases are TGTGCCAGTACCACAGGGGTTAACACCGGGGAGCTGTTTTTT.